This note documents a single T cell receptor (beta chain) sequence. The antigen is not known. At sampling all donors were nominally healthy, likely with unrecorded immune exposures. The data are from a study of cytomegalovirus exposure and HLA in healthy donors. Study results and limitations: In a later analysis, HLA-C alleles had the fewest associated TCRs, DRB1 alleles the most. For cytomegalovirus status, the classifier reportedly gave diagnoses with high specificity and sensitivity.

Both 60 Vbeta primers and 13 Jbeta primers went into the PCR. Profiled with immunoSEQ multiplex PCR; TCRdb holds only in-frame clones, not every one. Its table records over 100,000 clones. Trimming took 5 bases from V and 0 from J, leaving 3 bases between them. Germline V lookup: CDR1 WNHNN, CDR2 SYGVQD (reference sequence). The CDR3 is made up of 12 amino acids. V usage is TRBV10-1 and J usage is TRBJ2-3; no clear D gene. This receptor was taken from a man in his forties or fifties in good health and CMV-seropositive. The sample taken for sequencing was PBMCs. CDR3 loop: CASSPSTDTQYF. The CDR3 bases are TGCGCCAGCAGTCCAAGCACAGATACGCAGTATTTT.